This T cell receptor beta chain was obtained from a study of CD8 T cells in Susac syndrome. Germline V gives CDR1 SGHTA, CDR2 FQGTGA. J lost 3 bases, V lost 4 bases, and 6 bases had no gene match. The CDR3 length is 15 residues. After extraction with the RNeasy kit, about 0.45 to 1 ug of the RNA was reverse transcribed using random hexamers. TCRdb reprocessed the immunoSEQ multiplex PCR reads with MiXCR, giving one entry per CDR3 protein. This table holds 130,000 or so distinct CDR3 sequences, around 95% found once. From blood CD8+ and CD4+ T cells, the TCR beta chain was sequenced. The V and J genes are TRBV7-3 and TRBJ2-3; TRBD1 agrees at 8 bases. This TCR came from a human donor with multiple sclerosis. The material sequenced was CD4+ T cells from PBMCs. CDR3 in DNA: TGTGCCAGCAGCTCACGGACAGGGAGGACAGATACGCAGTATTTT. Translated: CASSSRTGRTDTQYF. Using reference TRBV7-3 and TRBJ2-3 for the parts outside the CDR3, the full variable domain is GAGVSQTPSNKVTEKGKYVELRCDPISGHTALYWYRQSLGQGPEFLIYFQGTGAADDSGLPNDRFFAVRPEGSVSTLKIQRTERGDSAVYLCASSSRTGRTDTQYFGPGTRLTVL.